These 16 T cell receptor beta chains were sequenced from one sample in a study of T cell responses to AZD1222 COVID-19 vaccine (dated by TCRdb to the early 2020s). Libraries came from the immunoSEQ multiplex PCR assay. Entries here come from immuneACCESS through TCRdb and include only in-frame sequences with V and J called. Some clones fail to appear in such tables; in the studies checked, an unresolved V gene covers under half of the shortfall, and the cause of the remainder is unknown. For this sample the table gives about 120,000 clones, of which approximately 94% were detected only once. The ten largest account for 5% of the sample. Taken with the paper, the label for time point translates to: about 28 days (+/-7) after the second vaccine dose. This specimen was peripheral blood, taken 28 days after the second AZD1222 dose. The origin of the receptors is an adult who received the AZD1222 COVID-19 vaccine.

This clone was seen just once. The genes are TRBV4-2 and TRBJ2-3; 8 bases agree with TRBD2. J gave up 2 bases and V 0 bases, and 22 bases lay outside the gene matches. Germline lookup yields CDR1 LGHNA and CDR2 YNFKEQ. The CDR3 covers 22 residues. Here the CDR3 reads CASSQESMAGHSGTNPTDTQYF. The CDR3 coding sequence is TGTGCCAGCAGCCAAGAATCCATGGCAGGCCATAGCGGGACCAACCCCACAGATACGCAGTATTTT.

The chain employs TRBV19 and TRBJ2-1; TRBD1 might be the D (5 bases). V lost 4 bases and J lost 1, with 17 bases in between. The CDR3 loop spans 17 amino acids. CDR1 and CDR2 (germline): LNHDA, SQIVND (reference sequence). DNA of the CDR3: TGTGCCAGTAGTACCACTTCGACAGTCAGATCCTACAATGAGCAGTTCTTC. Translated: CASSTTSTVRSYNEQFF. Supplemented by reference TRBV19 and TRBJ2-1, the full variable domain reads DGGITQSPKYLFRKEGQNVTLSCEQNLNHDAMYWYRQDPGQGLRLIYYSQIVNDFQKGDIAEGYSVSREKKESFPLTVTSAQKNPTAFYLCASSTTSTVRSYNEQFFGPGTRLTVL.

The gene calls are TRBV2 and TRBJ1-1; D ambiguous. The CDR3 loop spans 13 amino acids. The V and J ends lost 6 bases and 1 base respectively, with 9 bases between them. Germline values: CDR1 SNHLY, CDR2 FYNNEI. In DNA form, the CDR3 reads TGTGCCAGCAGGCTGTTTGGGAACACTGAAGCTTTCTTT. Translated: CASRLFGNTEAFF.

The count of this clone is one. This rearrangement joins TRBV5-1 to TRBJ2-5; D not certain. The CDR3 totals 12 residues. The ends were cut back, 2 bases at V and 3 bases at J, with 5 bases in the middle. Germline assignment: CDR1 SGHRS and CDR2 YFSETQ. The CDR3 region has the DNA TGCGCCAGCAGCTTAGGAGAAGAGACCCAGTACTTC. Translation gives CASSLGEETQYF.

The CDR3 loop is CASTMQTDTEAFF. The CDR3 region has the DNA TGTGCCAGTACAATGCAGACCGACACTGAAGCTTTCTTT. The chain has TRBV19 and TRBJ1-1; D gene unclear. Looked up from germline, CDR1 is LNHDA and CDR2 is SQIVND (reference sequence). Trimming pared 7 bases from V and 3 bases from J, leaving 12 bases between. CDR3 length: 13 residues. Based on the CDR3 plus reference TRBV19 and TRBJ1-1, the full variable domain is DGGITQSPKYLFRKEGQNVTLSCEQNLNHDAMYWYRQDPGQGLRLIYYSQIVNDFQKGDIAEGYSVSREKKESFPLTVTSAQKNPTAFYLCASTMQTDTEAFFGQGTRLTVV.

The genes are TRBV3-1 (or the pseudogene TRBV3-2) and TRBJ1-6; a weak D match, TRBD1 (5 bases). The CDR3 spans 13 residues. The germline V and J ends were trimmed by 4 bases and 10 bases, with 11 bases remaining between them. CDR1 LGHDT and CDR2 YNNKEL come from the germline V gene (reference sequence). This CDR3 reads CASSPWGSSPLHF. The CDR3 coding sequence is TGTGCCAGCAGCCCATGGGGGAGCTCACCCCTCCACTTT.

The chain carries TRBV12-2 and TRBJ2-1. TRBV12-2 is reported as a pseudogene. There are 9 residues in the CDR3. CDR3 nucleotides: TGTGCAAGTCGCCCTGAGCAGTTCTTC. Encoded protein: CASRPEQFF.

J is TRBJ2-7 and V is TRBV7-6; the D is unclear. V lost 7 bases and J lost 6, with 13 bases in between. Germline CDR1 reads SGHVS; CDR2 reads FNYEAQ. The CDR3 consists of 12 residues. The CDR3 bases are TGTGCCAGCACCTCTCCGGGCGGCGAGCAGTACTTC. It yields the protein CASTSPGGEQYF.

The CDR3 sequence: CASSRTPTGELFF. The CDR3 nucleotides are TGTGCCAGCAGTCGGACTCCAACCGGGGAGCTGTTTTTT. This chain uses TRBV6-5 with TRBJ2-2, with D maybe TRBD2 (5 bases). This CDR3 contains 13 residues. Germline V gene sequence: CDR1 MNHEY, CDR2 SVGAGI. The V gene lost 5 bases and the J gene lost 5 bases, with 9 bases spanning the gap.

V usage is TRBV9 and J usage is TRBJ2-5; TRBD1 agrees at 11 bases. Per germline, CDR1 SGDLS and CDR2 YYNGEE. CDR3 size: 14 residues. The trim removed 4 bases at V and 4 bases at J, leaving 3 bases unmatched. CDR3 protein: CASSRDRGGETQYF. The CDR3 nucleotides read TGTGCCAGCAGCAGGGACAGGGGGGGAGAGACCCAGTACTTC.

CDR3 in DNA: TGTGCCAGCAGTTTAGGGGATAGAGGCTATGGCTACACCTTC. Its translation: CASSLGDRGYGYTF. This chain links TRBV28 with TRBJ1-2; D gene uncertain. V lost 2 bases and J 4 bases, leaving 11 bases between the germline ends. This CDR3 region has 14 residues. Germline CDR1 MDHEN, CDR2 SYDVKM.

The chain combines TRBV25-1 with TRBJ1-4, with unresolved D. CDR3 length: 15 amino acids. V was pared by 4 bases and J by 6 bases, with 15 bases between. Germline CDR1 reads MGHDK; CDR2 reads SYGVNS. Here the CDR3 DNA reads TGTGCCAGCAGTGCCCCCGAAAGAGGGTATGAAAAACTGTTTTTT. This gives the protein CASSAPERGYEKLFF.

CDR3 DNA sequence: TGTGCCAGCTCCCCGGGACAGCCCTACAATGAGCAGTTCTTC. Its translation is CASSPGQPYNEQFF. The chain links TRBV18 to TRBJ2-1; TRBD1 matches 7 bases. The CDR3 totals 14 residues. The V segment lost 6 bases and the J segment 2 bases; nucleotides outside the gene matches: 4. Germline V gene data show CDR1 as KGHSH and CDR2 as LQKENI.

The CDR3 nucleotides are TGCGCCAGCAGCTTCAGGGGGTATCCAGACGAGCAGTACTTC. Its translation: CASSFRGYPDEQYF. The chain employs TRBV5-1 and TRBJ2-7, with 7 bases fitting TRBD1. Germline trimming cut 2 bases from V and 5 bases from J; bases unmatched to any gene: 7. Germline-derived CDR1 and CDR2 are SGHRS and YFSETQ. The CDR3 covers 14 residues.

The chain combines TRBV4-1 with TRBJ2-1, with 8 nucleotides matching TRBD1. The V segment lost 7 bases and the J segment 2 bases; nucleotides outside the gene matches: 1. CDR1 MGHRA and CDR2 YSYEKL come from the germline V gene. The CDR3 has 13 residues. As DNA, the CDR3 is TGCGCCAGCACAGGGGGCCCCTACAATGAGCAGTTCTTC. Translated, it gives CASTGGPYNEQFF.

The chain combines TRBV27 with TRBJ1-6, with D possibly TRBD1 on 5 matching bases. Germline-derived CDR1 and CDR2 are MNHEY and SMNVEV (reference sequence). V shed 4 bases and J shed 16 bases, with 17 bases lying between them. This CDR3 is built from 13 residues. The CDR3 DNA sequence: TGTGCCAGCAGTTGGGACGCGCTACGTTTGCTCCACTTT. Its protein product is CASSWDALRLLHF.